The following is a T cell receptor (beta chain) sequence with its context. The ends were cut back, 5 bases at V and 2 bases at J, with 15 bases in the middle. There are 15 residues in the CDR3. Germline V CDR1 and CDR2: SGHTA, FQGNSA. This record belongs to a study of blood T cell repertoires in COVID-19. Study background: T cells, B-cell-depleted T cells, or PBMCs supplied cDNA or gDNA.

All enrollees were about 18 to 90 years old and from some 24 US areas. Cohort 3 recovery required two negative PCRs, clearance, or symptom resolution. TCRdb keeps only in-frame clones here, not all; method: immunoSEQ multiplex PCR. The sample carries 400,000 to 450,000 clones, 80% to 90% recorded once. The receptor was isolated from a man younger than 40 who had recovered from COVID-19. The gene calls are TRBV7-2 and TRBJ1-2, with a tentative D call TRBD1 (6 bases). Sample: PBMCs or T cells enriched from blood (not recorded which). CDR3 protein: CASSPQGSLNYGYTF. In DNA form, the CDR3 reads TGTGCCAGCAGCCCACAGGGATCCTTGAACTATGGCTACACCTTC.